A single sample gave rise to the 20 T cell receptor beta chains below, sequenced in a study of post-analysis software for immune sequencing data. Unique molecular identifiers were built into the TCR beta cDNA libraries. Using its own MiXCR run on the PCR reads, TCRdb lists one record per CDR3 protein. The sample yields under 200,000 distinct CDR3 sequences, around 29% seen once. Whole-study results and caveats: About five TRBV segments were more frequent in patients than controls; TRBV5-6, TRBV5-1 and TRBV20-1 belonged to this group.

Their recognized antigens are unknown. Sequencing was performed on blood. These receptors were collected from a girl aged 2 to 17 with multiple sclerosis.

This clonotype was seen at least ten times. The chain is built from TRBV27 and TRBJ2-3; D unclear. Trimming took off 0 bases at V and 2 bases at J, with 12 bases between the two ends. Germline V gene data show CDR1 as MNHEY and CDR2 as SMNVEV (reference sequence). The CDR3 has 16 residues. The CDR3 region is CASSLSRHLSTDTQYF. For the CDR3, the DNA is TGTGCCAGCAGTTTATCAAGACACTTATCCACAGATACGCAGTATTTT.

This clonotype was observed at least ten times. The chain is built from TRBV4-2 and TRBJ1-2, with D possibly being TRBD1 (5 bases). Looked up from germline, CDR1 is LGHNA and CDR2 is YNFKEQ. There are 17 residues in the CDR3. Trimming pared 0 bases from V and 3 bases from J, leaving 17 bases between. The CDR3 spells CASSQDVETGLHYGYTF. The CDR3 region has the DNA TGTGCCAGCAGCCAAGATGTCGAGACGGGGCTACACTATGGCTACACCTTC.

This sequence joins TRBV12-3 or TRBV12-4 and TRBJ2-2, with 7 bases matching TRBD2. The length of the CDR3 is 15 residues. With 2 bases clipped from V and 7 bases from J, the junction kept 7 bases outside the gene matches. CDR3 amino acids: CASSLTQLALGELFF. Here the CDR3 DNA reads TGTGCCAGCAGTTTAACCCAACTAGCGCTCGGGGAGCTGTTTTTT.

This clonotype was counted once. This chain links TRBV11-2 with TRBJ2-1; D is unclear. The CDR3 is 16 amino acids. Germline CDR1 and CDR2: SGHAT and FQNNGV. V was shortened by 10 bases and J by 0 bases, with 19 bases between the two germline ends. CDR3 sequence reads: CAITRVAPSSYNEQFF. CDR3 bases: TGTGCCATTACACGTGTAGCTCCTAGCTCCTACAATGAGCAGTTCTTC.

This clonotype was counted once. A much larger clone sits a single nucleotide away, making a read error possible. This chain joins TRBV7-3 and TRBJ2-5; D is tentatively TRBD1 or TRBD2 (5 bases each). This CDR3 is built from 14 residues. V dropped 2 bases and J dropped 4 bases, with 11 bases sitting between them. Germline V gene lookup returns CDR1 SGHTA and CDR2 FQGTGA. This chain's CDR3 is CASSLVPGRETQYF. The CDR3, as DNA: TGTGCCAGCAGCTTAGTGCCGGGGCGAGAGACCCAGTACTTC.

In its sample, this clonotype was seen a few times. The V and J genes are TRBV5-5 and TRBJ1-6, with D maybe TRBD1 (5 bases). CDR1 and CDR2 (germline): SGHKS, YYEKEE (reference sequence). The V end was cut by 2 bases, the J end by 4 bases, with 22 bases between. The CDR3 consists of 19 residues. In nucleotides, the CDR3 is TGTGCCAGCAGCTTCTCCTTCCCAGGGTCCCTCTCGTATAATTCACCCCTCCACTTT. Its protein is CASSFSFPGSLSYNSPLHF.

This clonotype was observed at least ten times. V usage is TRBV9 and J usage is TRBJ2-1, with TRBD1 matching over 7 bases. CDR1 and CDR2 from the germline V gene are SGDLS and YYNGEE. The V and J ends lost 1 base and 3 bases, in that order; junction bases with no gene match: 4. The CDR3 covers 15 residues. The CDR3 reads CASSVNRGIYNEQFF. The CDR3, as DNA: TGTGCCAGCAGCGTAAACAGGGGTATCTACAATGAGCAGTTCTTC.

This clonotype showed up many times. V usage is TRBV6-5 and J usage is TRBJ1-2; possible D gene TRBD1, 5 bases. Between the trimmed V and J ends, which lost 6 bases and 8 bases, there was a span of 16 bases. CDR1 MNHEY and CDR2 SVGAGI come from the germline V gene. The CDR3 has 13 amino acids. Written as DNA, the CDR3 is TGTGCCAGCAGAAGGGACGGGCTAGAGGGCTACACCTTC. Encoded protein: CASRRDGLEGYTF.

Concerning this clonotype: A much larger clone lies one base from this, so it may be a read error. The V call is TRBV27, the J call TRBJ2-4, with a weak D call TRBD2 (5 bases). Germline values: CDR1 MNHEY, CDR2 SMNVEV (reference sequence). The CDR3 runs 14 residues. With 3 bases removed from V and 13 bases from J, the gap between germline ends came to 19 bases. CDR3 protein: CASSFSGFQEAQYF. Here the CDR3 DNA reads TGTGCCAGCAGTTTTTCGGGGTTTCAAGAGGCCCAGTACTTC.

The chain links TRBV25-1 to TRBJ2-1; D call uncertain. The V and J ends lost 2 bases and 3 bases respectively, with 8 bases between them. Per germline, CDR1 MGHDK and CDR2 SYGVNS. The CDR3 is 14 residues long. The CDR3 loop reads CASSEVGNYNEQFF. The CDR3 DNA reads TGTGCCAGCAGTGAAGTGGGTAACTACAATGAGCAGTTCTTC.

The chain couples TRBV28 to TRBJ1-6; a weak D match, TRBD1 (6 bases). The CDR3 is 18 amino acids. Trimming took off 4 bases at V and 8 bases at J, with 24 bases between the two ends. The germline V gene encodes CDR1 MDHEN and CDR2 SYDVKM. The CDR3 reads CASSSPLSTGYWDSPLHF. In DNA, the CDR3 is TGTGCCAGCAGTTCCCCACTCTCGACAGGCTATTGGGATTCACCCCTCCACTTT. Full variable domain (rest looked up from reference TRBV28 and TRBJ1-6): DVKVTQSSRYLVKRTGEKVFLECVQDMDHENMFWYRQDPGLGLRLIYFSYDVKMKEKGDIPEGYSVSREKKERFSLILESASTNQTSMYLCASSSPLSTGYWDSPLHFGNGTRLTVT.

The J gene is TRBJ2-7, the V gene TRBV5-1; D is possibly TRBD2 (6 bases). The germline gives CDR1 SGHRS, CDR2 YFSETQ. Deletions cut 0 bases from V and 3 bases from J, with 13 bases between. This CDR3 is built from 15 residues. The CDR3 spells CASSLAQGGIYEQYF. CDR3 DNA sequence: TGCGCCAGCAGCTTGGCCCAGGGCGGGATCTACGAGCAGTACTTC.

For this clonotype: This may arise from a read error, as a much more abundant clone is one base away. V gene TRBV5-1 combines with J gene TRBJ2-1, with 9 bases fitting TRBD2. Germline V CDR1 and CDR2: SGHRS, YFSETQ. The CDR3 runs 16 residues. The CDR3 protein is CASSPNSGRVYSEQFF. CDR3 coding DNA: TGCGCCAGCAGCCCCAATAGCGGGAGAGTCTACAGTGAGCAGTTCTTC.

With respect to this clonotype: The missing conserved phenylalanine or tryptophan at the end of this CDR3 makes a read error likely. The chain employs TRBV12-3 or TRBV12-4 and TRBJ2-3; maybe TRBD2 (5 bases). The CDR3 covers 13 residues. In DNA, the CDR3 is TGTGCTAGCAGTTTAGGGCGGGTAGATACGCAGTATTCT. Its translation is CASSLGRVDTQYS.

This clonotype was found a few times. The chain combines TRBV5-1 with TRBJ2-1, with 7 positions matching TRBD1. Germline loops: CDR1 SGHRS, CDR2 YFSETQ. CDR3 length: 15 amino acids. With 0 bases clipped from V and 5 bases from J, the junction kept 5 bases outside the gene matches. The CDR3 DNA reads as TGCGCCAGCAGCTTGGGGACAGGCCGCGACAATGAGCAGTTCTTC. Amino acids: CASSLGTGRDNEQFF.

This rearrangement joins TRBV5-1 to TRBJ2-2, with 8 positions matching TRBD2. Looked up from germline, CDR1 is SGHRS and CDR2 is YFSETQ. The CDR3 totals 16 residues. V was clipped by 3 bases and J by 3 bases; unmatched bases: 7. CDR3 sequence: CASSSLAGPDTGELFF. The CDR3 DNA reads as TGCGCCAGCAGCTCCTTAGCGGGACCGGACACCGGGGAGCTGTTTTTT.

This clonotype came up many times. Written as DNA, the CDR3 is TGCGCCAGCAGCCCACTAGCGGGGGCCGACTACGAGCAGTACTTC. This sequence encodes CASSPLAGADYEQYF. V gene TRBV5-1 combines with J gene TRBJ2-7, with 11 bases lining up with TRBD2. V dropped 4 bases and J dropped 3; count of bases not matched to a gene: 6. The CDR3 totals 15 residues. Germline V gives CDR1 SGHRS, CDR2 YFSETQ.

This clonotype was seen only a few times. The chain's CDR3 is CASSPGTPNEKLFF. The CDR3 nucleotides are TGTGCCAGCTCACCCGGGACTCCTAATGAAAAACTGTTTTTT. The V and J genes are TRBV18 and TRBJ1-4; TRBD1 might be the D (5 bases). V shed 3 bases and J shed 3 bases, with 8 bases lying between them. Germline V gene sequence: CDR1 KGHSH, CDR2 LQKENI. The CDR3 has 14 amino acids.

This clonotype was counted many times. The J gene is TRBJ2-7, the V gene TRBV4-1, with D uncertain. The germline CDR1 and CDR2 sequences are MGHRA and YSYEKL. The CDR3 sequence is 13 residues long. Deletions cut 1 base from V and 2 bases from J, with 6 bases between. The CDR3: CASSQGRTYEQYF. Here the CDR3 DNA reads TGCGCCAGCAGCCAAGGGCGGACCTACGAGCAGTACTTC.

This clonotype has ten or more counts. The chain is built from TRBV29-1 and TRBJ2-7, with 7 bases identical to TRBD2. The V segment lost 7 bases and the J segment 0 bases; nucleotides outside the gene matches: 12. The length of the CDR3 is 15 residues. Germline-derived CDR1 and CDR2 are SQVTM and ANQGSEA. CDR3 in DNA: TGCAGCGCCCGTTATTGGCGGGGGAGCTCCTACGAGCAGTACTTC. Its translation: CSARYWRGSSYEQYF.